This T cell receptor beta chain was retrieved from a study of T cell clones after liver transplantation. Study summary: Post-transplant blood was tracked for graft-donor-reactive T cell clones identified in a pre-transplant mixed lymphocyte reaction. Blood was drawn pre-transplant, before withdrawal, and after full or failed withdrawal.

Study-level findings and limits: A larger donor-reactive than third-party decline suggested partial antigen-specific deletion. Small, mixed patient groups and varying post-transplant times limit these conclusions.

The CDR3 has 13 amino acids. V lost 3 bases and J 9 bases, leaving 12 bases between the germline ends. Germline lookup yields CDR1 SEHNR and CDR2 FQNEAQ (reference sequence). As to this clone: Its matching antigen is unknown.

Sequencing was performed with immunoSEQ multiplex PCR; in TCRdb, only in-frame clones are kept and a portion is missing. The sample yields tens of thousands of clones, 82% seen once. The starting material was CD4+ T cells from blood, obtained approximately 3.5 years after liver transplant. The chain employs TRBV7-9 and TRBJ2-4; D is unresolved. The receptor comes from a human patient who received a liver transplant. The T cells may come from the graft donor. As DNA, the CDR3 is TGTGCCAGCAGCTTCTTGGAAAGTGGCATTCAGTACTTC. Amino acid sequence: CASSFLESGIQYF. Combining the CDR3 with reference TRBV7-9 and TRBJ2-4 gives the whole variable domain DTGVSQNPRHKITKRGQNVTFRCDPISEHNRLYWYRQTLGQGPEFLTYFQNEAQLEKSRLLSDRFSAERPKGSFSTLEIQRTEQGDSAMYLCASSFLESGIQYFGAGTRLSVL.